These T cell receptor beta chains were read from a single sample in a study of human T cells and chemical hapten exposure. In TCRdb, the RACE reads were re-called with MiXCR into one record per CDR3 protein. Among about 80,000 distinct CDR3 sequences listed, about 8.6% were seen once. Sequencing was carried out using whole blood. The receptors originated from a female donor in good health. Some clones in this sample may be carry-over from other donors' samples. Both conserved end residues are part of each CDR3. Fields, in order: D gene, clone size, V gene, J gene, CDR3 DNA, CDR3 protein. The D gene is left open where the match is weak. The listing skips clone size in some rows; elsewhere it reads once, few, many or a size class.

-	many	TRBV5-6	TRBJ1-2	TGTGCCAGCAGCCTACCGACAGGCGGCTACACCTTC	CASSLPTGGYTF
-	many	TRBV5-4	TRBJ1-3	TGTGCCAGCAGCTCGCGATACTCTGGAAACACCATATATTTT	CASSSRYSGNTIYF
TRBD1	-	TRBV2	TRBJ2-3	TGTGCCAGCAGGGGGACAGGGTCTAGCACAGATACGCAGTATTTT	CASRGTGSSTDTQYF
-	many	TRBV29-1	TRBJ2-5	TGCAGCGTTGTAGGGGGGGGCGAAGAGACCCAGTACTTC	CSVVGGGEETQYF
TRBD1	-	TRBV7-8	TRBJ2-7	TGTGTCAGCAGCTCTTCGGGACAGACCTACGAGCAGTACTTC	CVSSSSGQTYEQYF
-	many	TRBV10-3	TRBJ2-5	TGTGCCATCAGTGGTGGTACGTGGGGGGGCAACGAGACCCAGTACTTC	CAISGGTWGGNETQYF
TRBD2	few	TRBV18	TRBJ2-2	TGTGCCAGCTCACCGGGAGGGAGGACGACCGGGGAGCTGTTTTTT	CASSPGGRTTGELFF
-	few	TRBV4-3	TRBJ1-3	TGCGCCAGCAGCCAAGATCTTGGGGGCGAAGGATCTGGAAACACCATATATTTT	CASSQDLGGEGSGNTIYF
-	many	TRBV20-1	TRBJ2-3	TGCAGTGCTAGATCGAGGGATACGCAGTATTTT	CSARSRDTQYF
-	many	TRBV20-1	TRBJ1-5	TGCAGTGGTTCCGGGGATAGCAATCAGCCCCAGCATTTT	CSGSGDSNQPQHF
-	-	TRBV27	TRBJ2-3	TGTGCCAGCATGTTGTCAGATACGCAGTATTTT	CASMLSDTQYF
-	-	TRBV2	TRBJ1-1	TGTGCCAGTAAGCGCGGTGGGAACACTGAAGCTTTCTTT	CASKRGGNTEAFF
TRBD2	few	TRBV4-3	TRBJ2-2	TGCGCCAGCAGCCAAGATGGCCTAGCGGGGGTCGGGGAGCTGTTTTTT	CASSQDGLAGVGELFF